Below, one T cell receptor (beta chain) is given with its context. Antigen specificity is unknown. V lost 3 bases to trimming and J lost 2 bases; unmatched junction nucleotides: 3. The CDR3 is made up of 14 amino acids. Per the germline V gene, CDR1 is SGDLS and CDR2 is YYNGEE. The data are from a study of T cell responses to AZD1222 COVID-19 vaccine. General observations from the study: Researchers took repertoire samples only after the peak T cell response had come. Increased Spike-specific TCR breadth and depth were observed after two AZD1222 doses. The sample set comprised mostly white British donors with more females, and clonal diversity was possibly underestimated.

Second-dose intervals of approximately 4 or approximately 12 weeks were pooled. Here immunoSEQ multiplex PCR was the method, and the copy in TCRdb shows in-frame clones only, minus some. The data hold roughly 200,000 clones, with more than 85% observed a single time. This TCR came from an adult who received the AZD1222 COVID-19 vaccine. Source: peripheral blood, taken 28 days after the second AZD1222 dose. The V and J genes are TRBV9 and TRBJ1-2; TRBD1 aligns across 8 bases. DNA for the CDR3: TGTGCCAGCAGCGCCGGACAGGGCAACTATGGCTACACCTTC. Amino acid sequence: CASSAGQGNYGYTF.